These 27 T cell receptor beta chains were all obtained from the same sample, sequenced in a study of cytomegalovirus exposure and HLA in healthy donors. Primers included in the PCR were 60 Vbeta and 13 Jbeta primers. Clones were read by immunoSEQ multiplex PCR, and TCRdb kept only the in-frame ones, dropping some. The sample lists roughly 200,000 clones, 82% occurring once. The material sequenced was PBMCs. Every receptor here comes from a woman aged 18-35 years in good health and CMV-seronegative.

J is TRBJ2-1 and V is TRBV6-6; 8 bases are shared with TRBD2. This CDR3 is built from 14 residues. CDR1 is MNHNY, CDR2 SVGAGI, per germline (reference sequence). Trimming removed 5 bases from V and 8 bases from J; junction bases left unmatched: 8. The CDR3 loop reads CASSQQRGWDEQFF. CDR3 coding DNA: TGTGCCAGCAGTCAACAGCGGGGGTGGGATGAGCAGTTCTTC.

The chain combines TRBV2 with TRBJ2-7, with D hard to call. The germline V gene has CDR1 SNHLY and CDR2 FYNNEI. V gave up 2 bases and J gave up 4 bases, with 6 bases separating them. The CDR3 contains 12 residues. The CDR3 is CASSESEYEQYF. CDR3 DNA: TGTGCCAGCAGTGAATCAGAATACGAGCAGTACTTC.

CDR3 protein: CASSHRVGQPQHF. CDR3 bases: TGTGCCAGCAGTCACAGGGTAGGTCAGCCCCAGCATTTT. The chain combines TRBV6-5 with TRBJ1-5; perhaps TRBD1 as D (6 bases). The V gene's germline CDR1 is MNHEY and CDR2 SVGAGI. Trimming pared 5 bases from V and 6 bases from J, leaving 11 bases between. The CDR3 spans 13 residues.

The chain joins TRBV6-5 to TRBJ2-1, with TRBD1 as a possible D gene (6 bases). Per germline, CDR1 MNHEY and CDR2 SVGAGI. V gave up 6 bases and J gave up 5 bases, with 17 bases separating them. The CDR3 is made up of 15 amino acids. The CDR3 bases are TGTGCCAGCAGCCCTACAGGGTCTCGGGACAATGAGCAGTTCTTC. It encodes CASSPTGSRDNEQFF.

The chain combines TRBV28 with TRBJ2-7; 7 bases fit TRBD1. CDR1 and CDR2 from the germline V gene are MDHEN and SYDVKM. V lost 1 base, J lost 0 bases, and 3 bases stayed unmatched. This CDR3 spans 15 amino acids. The CDR3 spells CASSLSGQVSYEQYF. In DNA form, the CDR3 reads TGTGCCAGCAGTTTATCCGGACAGGTCTCCTACGAGCAGTACTTC.

The chain combines TRBV7-9 with TRBJ1-1, with 9 bases identical to TRBD1. The J segment lost 5 bases and the V segment lost 5 bases, leaving 9 bases of the junction unmatched. The germline V gene has CDR1 SEHNR and CDR2 FQNEAQ (reference sequence). The CDR3 has 15 residues. For the CDR3, the DNA is TGTGCCAGCAGCGGCAGACAGGGGGGGAAAACTGAAGCTTTCTTT. Amino acids: CASSGRQGGKTEAFF.

The CDR3 spells CASSTGTNTEAFF. The CDR3, as DNA: TGTGCCAGCTCGACAGGGACGAACACTGAAGCTTTCTTT. This chain uses TRBV27 with TRBJ1-1; TRBD1 matches at 7 bases. The CDR3 extends over 13 amino acids. The germline V gene has CDR1 MNHEY and CDR2 SMNVEV (reference sequence). V lost 8 bases to trimming and J lost 1 base; unmatched junction nucleotides: 4.

CDR3 DNA: TGTGCCAGCAGTTTCCTACAGGAAGAGACCCAGTACTTC. Its translation: CASSFLQEETQYF. The chain links TRBV28 to TRBJ2-5; tentatively, D is TRBD1 (5 bases). With 3 bases removed from V and 3 bases from J, the gap between germline ends came to 8 bases. The CDR3 totals 13 residues. CDR1 MDHEN and CDR2 SYDVKM come from the germline V gene.

The chain links TRBV28 to TRBJ2-1; 8 bases line up with TRBD1. The ends lost 5 bases at V and 4 bases at J; junction bases unmatched: 7. The CDR3 spans 15 residues. CDR1 and CDR2 (germline): MDHEN, SYDVKM. CDR3 bases: TGTGCCAGCAGTCTAAACAGGGGGAATTACAATGAGCAGTTCTTC. It translates to CASSLNRGNYNEQFF.

As regards this clone: Compared with germline, one end of the junction differs, possibly owing to a read error. The rearrangement joins TRBV6-1 to TRBJ2-7; D might be TRBD1 (6 bases). Germline CDR1 reads MNHNS; CDR2 reads SASEGT. The CDR3 runs to 11 residues. The CDR3 loop reads CASNDFGGANF. The CDR3 DNA sequence: TGTGCCAGCAATGATTTTGGGGGCGCGAACTTC.

The chain combines TRBV10-3 with TRBJ1-2, with D tentatively TRBD1 (5 bases). The germline V gene has CDR1 ENHRY and CDR2 SYGVKD. This CDR3 comprises 15 residues. The V gene lost 7 bases and the J gene lost 8 bases, with 23 bases spanning the gap. In nucleotides, the CDR3 is TGTGCCATCATTTCCGGGTTAGGAGGGGAGGGCGGCTACACCTTC. Protein product: CAIISGLGGEGGYTF.

V usage is TRBV28 and J usage is TRBJ2-5; D possibly corresponds to TRBD1 (6 bases). The CDR3 is made up of 16 amino acids. The ends were cut back, 7 bases at V and 0 bases at J, with 18 bases in the middle. Germline V gene lookup returns CDR1 MDHEN and CDR2 SYDVKM. CDR3 sequence: CASNPRGSDYQETQYF. CDR3 coding DNA: TGTGCCAGCAACCCCAGGGGCAGCGACTACCAAGAGACCCAGTACTTC.

This CDR3 reads CASSLARSGSYNEQFF. CDR3 coding DNA: TGTGCCAGCAGCTTAGCCAGGAGCGGGAGTTACAATGAGCAGTTCTTC. The V gene is TRBV7-2, the J gene TRBJ2-1; 8 nucleotides match TRBD2. Germline CDR1 SGHTA, CDR2 FQGNSA. The CDR3 has 16 residues. V was clipped by 0 bases and J by 4 bases; unmatched bases: 5.

The chain has TRBV14 and TRBJ1-1, with 7 bases matching TRBD1. Trimming at V came to 4 bases and at J to 0 bases, leaving 8 bases not matched to a gene. The length of the CDR3 is 16 residues. From germline, CDR1 is SGHDN and CDR2 FVKESK. The CDR3 nucleotides read TGTGCCAGCAGCCCTCAGGGGACAGTCATGAACACTGAAGCTTTCTTT. Its translation: CASSPQGTVMNTEAFF.

The J gene is TRBJ2-3, the V gene TRBV6-6, with TRBD2 as a possible D gene (6 bases). There are 12 residues in the CDR3. V lost 6 bases and J lost 3, with 7 bases in between. CDR1 and CDR2 (germline): MNHNY, SVGAGI (reference sequence). CDR3 DNA: TGTGCCAGCAGAGGAGGGACAGATACGCAGTATTTT. As protein: CASRGGTDTQYF.

This clone has just one count. The rearrangement uses TRBV13 and TRBJ2-4; 13 bases fit TRBD2. V shed 2 bases, J shed 3 bases, and the junction held 7 bases outside the gene matches. Germline CDR1 and CDR2: PRHDT and FYEKMQ (reference sequence). CDR3 length: 18 residues. In DNA form, the CDR3 reads TGTGCCAGCAGCTTAACTAGCGGGAGGGCCTTCGGCAAAAACATTCAGTACTTC. Its protein product is CASSLTSGRAFGKNIQYF.

The chain carries TRBV6-5 and TRBJ2-5, with 12 positions matching TRBD2. Germline CDR1 MNHEY, CDR2 SVGAGI. Trimming took 5 bases from V and 8 from J; bases not matched to a gene: 9. The CDR3 runs 15 residues. Here the CDR3 DNA reads TGTGCCAGCAGTACACCGGGACTAGCGGGTGTCACCCAGTACTTC. Translated, it gives CASSTPGLAGVTQYF.

V usage is TRBV29-1 and J usage is TRBJ2-2; 7 nucleotides agree with TRBD1. The CDR3 runs to 15 residues. With V trimmed by 3 bases and J by 7 bases, 11 bases remained unmatched. Germline V gene data show CDR1 as SQVTM and CDR2 as ANQGSEA. CDR3 coding DNA: TGCAGCGTTGATGATTTGAGGGGGCTGGGCGGGGAGCTGTTTTTT. It is translated as CSVDDLRGLGGELFF.

This clone was seen once. This rearrangement joins TRBV5-6 to TRBJ1-5, with 7 bases that match TRBD1. Losses at the gene ends were 1 base for V and 1 base for J; bases not matched to a gene: 11. The V gene's germline CDR1 is SGHDT and CDR2 YYEEEE. The CDR3 contains 18 residues. The CDR3 loop reads CASSLWWDSPKSNQPQHF. CDR3 sequence (DNA): TGTGCCAGCAGCTTGTGGTGGGACAGCCCAAAAAGCAATCAGCCCCAGCATTTT.

The V gene is TRBV19, the J gene TRBJ2-5, with D possibly matching TRBD2 (6 bases). This CDR3 has 12 residues. V was clipped by 7 bases and J by 13 bases, with 19 bases between them. Looked up from germline, CDR1 is LNHDA and CDR2 is SQIVND (reference sequence). The CDR3 bases are TGTGCCAGTACTAACCCGGGCGGGAAGGCGTACTTC. Protein product: CASTNPGGKAYF.

This chain links TRBV27 with TRBJ1-1; D gene unclear. Trimming shortened V by 2 bases and J by 11 bases, and 15 bases separated the two germline ends. The CDR3 totals 13 residues. From germline, CDR1 is MNHEY and CDR2 SMNVEV (reference sequence). The DNA of the CDR3 is TGTGCCAGCAGTTTAAATTCGGAGAGCGTGGCTTTCTTT. This codes for CASSLNSESVAFF.

The gene calls are TRBV7-8 and TRBJ2-5; a possible D gene is TRBD1 (6 bases). Near its end, the DNA agrees better with TRBJ2-7, so the J call may be wrong. CDR3 length: 15 residues. Germline assignment: CDR1 SGHVS and CDR2 FQNEAQ. The CDR3 coding sequence is TGTGCCAGCAGCTCGAAACGGGACACCTCCTACGAGCAGTACTTC. Translating gives CASSSKRDTSYEQYF.

The CDR3, as DNA: TGTGCCAGCAGCCCCCTTGGGGAGGCCTACGAGCAGTACGTC. Translated, it gives CASSPLGEAYEQYV. The chain couples TRBV14 to TRBJ2-7; the D gene is possibly TRBD2 (6 bases). Trimming cost V 4 bases and J 2 bases, with 12 bases left between them. Germline assignment: CDR1 SGHDN and CDR2 FVKESK. The CDR3 has 14 residues.

The chain employs TRBV4-3 and TRBJ2-3, with 11 bases aligning to TRBD2. Germline CDR1 reads LGHNA; CDR2 reads YSLEER. V lost 0 bases, J lost 1 base, and 3 bases stayed unmatched. This CDR3 has 17 amino acids. CDR3 amino acids: CASSQDWGLAGTDTQYF. CDR3 nucleotides: TGCGCCAGCAGCCAAGATTGGGGACTAGCGGGCACAGATACGCAGTATTTT.

The chain uses TRBV28 and TRBJ1-3; 10 nucleotides agree with TRBD1. V trimming: 8 bases; J trimming: 4 bases; junction bases outside the gene matches: 8. In germline, CDR1 is MDHEN, CDR2 SYDVKM. The CDR3 is 15 amino acids. The CDR3 DNA follows: TGTGCCAGCCGGCCGGGACAGGGGTTCGGAAACACCATATATTTT. It translates to CASRPGQGFGNTIYF.

The chain has TRBV2 and TRBJ2-4; TRBD2 matches at 7 bases. J was trimmed by 15 bases and V by 1 base; bases with no gene match: 9. The CDR3 length is 13 residues. The germline V gene has CDR1 SNHLY and CDR2 FYNNEI. The CDR3 sequence is CASSEGGGTRGYF. CDR3 nucleotides: TGTGCCAGCAGTGAAGGGGGGGGGACTCGGGGGTACTTC.

The chain recombines TRBV9 with TRBJ2-5; 11 nucleotides align to TRBD2. Germline V gives CDR1 SGDLS, CDR2 YYNGEE. The CDR3 is 16 amino acids. V lost 0 bases to trimming and J lost 1 base; unmatched junction nucleotides: 2. The CDR3 DNA reads as TGTGCCAGCAGCGTAGCACTAGCGGGAGCCCAAGAGACCCAGTACTTC. The encoded protein is CASSVALAGAQETQYF.